This T cell receptor beta chain was captured in a study of OX40 agonist ivuxolimab in advanced cancers. Study in general: The study treated patients with ivuxolimab, an agonistic anti-OX40 (CD134) antibody. Two patients with cutaneous melanoma and one with hepatocellular carcinoma, three in total, showed partial responses. Overall study findings and caveats: Clonal expansion in partial responders at 0.1-3.0 mg/kg ranked among the lowest. At 0.1 to 3.0 mg/kg and by week 6, clonal expansion occurred in CD4+ and CD8+ blood T cells.

V shed 2 bases, J shed 9 bases, and the junction held 10 bases outside the gene matches. This CDR3 is built from 15 residues. Germline V gene data show CDR1 as MDHEN and CDR2 as SYDVKM. Clones were sequenced by immunoSEQ multiplex PCR, and TCRdb holds only the in-frame ones, with some missing. Of about 140,000 clones listed, 75% to 95% are singletons. On this clone itself: As yet, its antigen is unknown.

The sequencing here drew on CD4+ or CD8+ T cells sorted from blood, taken in a trial of the OX40 agonist ivuxolimab. The source is an adult with an advanced solid tumor such as melanoma, head and neck, liver or kidney cancer. This sequence joins TRBV28 and TRBJ2-1, with 7 bases lining up with TRBD2. The CDR3 bases are TGTGCCAGCAGTTTACGAAGGCGGGAGTCTTTTGAGCAGTTCTTC. Translation gives CASSLRRRESFEQFF.